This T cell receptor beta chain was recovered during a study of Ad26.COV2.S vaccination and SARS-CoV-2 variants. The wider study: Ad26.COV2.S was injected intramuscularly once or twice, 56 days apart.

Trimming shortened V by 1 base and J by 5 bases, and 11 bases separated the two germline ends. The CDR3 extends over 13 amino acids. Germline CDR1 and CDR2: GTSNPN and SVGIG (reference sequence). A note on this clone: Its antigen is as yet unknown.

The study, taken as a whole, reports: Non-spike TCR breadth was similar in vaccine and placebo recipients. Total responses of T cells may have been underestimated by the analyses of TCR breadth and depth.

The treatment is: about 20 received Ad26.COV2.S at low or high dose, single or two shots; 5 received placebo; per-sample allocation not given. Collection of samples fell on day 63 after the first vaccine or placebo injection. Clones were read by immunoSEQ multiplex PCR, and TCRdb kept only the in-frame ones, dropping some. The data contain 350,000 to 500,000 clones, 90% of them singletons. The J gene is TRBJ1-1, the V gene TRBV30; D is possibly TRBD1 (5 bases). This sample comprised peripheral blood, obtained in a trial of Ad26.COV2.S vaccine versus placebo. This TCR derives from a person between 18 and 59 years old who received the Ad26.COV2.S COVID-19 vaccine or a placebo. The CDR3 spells CAWSADSVTEAFF. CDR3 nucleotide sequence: TGTGCCTGGAGTGCCGACAGCGTGACTGAAGCTTTCTTT.